This TCR beta chain was recovered during a study of cytomegalovirus exposure and HLA in healthy donors. Trimming removed 3 bases from V and 3 bases from J, with 17 bases in between. CDR3 length equals 16 residues. Germline assignment: CDR1 SGHAT and CDR2 FQNNGV. Primers for the PCR totalled 60 Vbeta and 13 Jbeta. Using immunoSEQ multiplex PCR, the repertoire was profiled, and TCRdb retains in-frame clones only, with some absent. The data show under 200,000 clones, 79% seen once. What was sequenced was PBMCs. V and J are TRBV11-2 and TRBJ2-5, with D maybe TRBD2 (6 bases). The clonotype was recovered from a man aged 35 to 55 in good health and CMV-seronegative. The CDR3 region has the DNA TGTGCCAGCAGCTTCTCCCTGTCAGCGGGCGAAGAGACCCAGTACTTC. Its translation: CASSFSLSAGEETQYF.